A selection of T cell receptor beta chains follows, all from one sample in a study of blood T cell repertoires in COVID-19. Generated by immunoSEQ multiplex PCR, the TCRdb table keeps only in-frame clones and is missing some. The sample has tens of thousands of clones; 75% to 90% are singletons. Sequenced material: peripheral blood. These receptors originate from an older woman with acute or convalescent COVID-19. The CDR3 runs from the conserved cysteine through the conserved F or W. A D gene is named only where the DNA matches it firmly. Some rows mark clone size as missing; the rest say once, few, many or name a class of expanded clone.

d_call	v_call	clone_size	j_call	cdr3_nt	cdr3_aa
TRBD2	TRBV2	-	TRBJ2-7	TGTGCCAGCAGGGCGGGAGAACTCTCCTACGAGCAGTACTTC	CASRAGELSYEQYF
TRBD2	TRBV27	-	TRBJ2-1	TGTGCCAGCAGTTGGCAGGGGACTAGCTACAATGAGCAGTTCTTC	CASSWQGTSYNEQFF
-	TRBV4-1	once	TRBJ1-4	TGCGCCAGCAGCCAGGAATCCCCCGGGATGGGCGGATCCTTTGAAAAACTGTTTTTT	CASSQESPGMGGSFEKLFF
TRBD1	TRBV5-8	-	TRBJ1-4	TGTGCCAGCAGCTTGGGGACAGGGGGAACTAATGAAAAACTGTTTTTT	CASSLGTGGTNEKLFF
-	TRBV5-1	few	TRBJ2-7	TGCGCCAGCAGCTCAATTTATCAAGTTTTAGCTGAAAGCTCCTACGAGCAGTACTTC	CASSSIYQVLAESSYEQYF
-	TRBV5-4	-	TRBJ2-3	TGTGCCAGCGCCCCGAGGGGGGGGGCCAAAGATACGCAGTATTTT	CASAPRGGAKDTQYF
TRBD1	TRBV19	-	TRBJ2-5	TGTGCCAGTAGTATCTGGACAGGGCTGGGGGAGACCCAGTACTTC	CASSIWTGLGETQYF
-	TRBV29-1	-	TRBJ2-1	TGCAGCGTTGGGCCCCCGGAGCAGTTCTTC	CSVGPPEQFF
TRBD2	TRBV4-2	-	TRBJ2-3	TGTGCCAGCAGCCAAGGAGTACTAGCGGGGGGGACCGGTACGCAGTATTTT	CASSQGVLAGGTGTQYF
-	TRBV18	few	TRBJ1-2	TGTGCCAGCTCACCCTCAGGGGATGGTGGCTACACCTTC	CASSPSGDGGYTF
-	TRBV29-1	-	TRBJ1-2	TGCAGCGTTGAGGCCCAGCGCTATGGCTACACCTTC	CSVEAQRYGYTF
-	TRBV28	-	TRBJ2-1	TGTGCCAGCAGTTTAAGGGGGGGAAGGGGGAATGAGCAGTTCTTC	CASSLRGGRGNEQFF
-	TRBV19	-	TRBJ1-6	TGTGCCAGTAGTATATCTGGGGCGGTGAATTCACCCCTCCACTTT	CASSISGAVNSPLHF
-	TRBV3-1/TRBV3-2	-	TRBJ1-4	TGTGCCAGCAGCCAAGGATCAGGGGTAGGAGAAAAACTGTTTTTT	CASSQGSGVGEKLFF
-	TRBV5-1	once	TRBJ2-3	TGCGCCAGCAGCTTGACATTGCGCGGGGCGAGCACAGATACGCAGTATTTT	CASSLTLRGASTDTQYF
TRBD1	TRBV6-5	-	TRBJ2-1	TGTGCCAGCAGTTACCTAGGACAGGGGGCCTATGAGCAGTTCTTC	CASSYLGQGAYEQFF
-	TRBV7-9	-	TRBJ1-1	TGTGCCAGCAGTTTGGACAGATTGGAAACTGAAGCTTTCTTT	CASSLDRLETEAFF
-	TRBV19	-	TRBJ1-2	TGTGCCAGTAAGTTCAGGGAGGCTAACTATGGCTACACCTTC	CASKFREANYGYTF
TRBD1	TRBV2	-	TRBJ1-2	TGTGCCAGCAGGGGAACCGGGACAGCTGGTGGCTACACCTTC	CASRGTGTAGGYTF
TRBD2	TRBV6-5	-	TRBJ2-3	TGTGCCAGCAGTCCGACTAGCGGAAGCAGAAATACGCAGTATTTT	CASSPTSGSRNTQYF
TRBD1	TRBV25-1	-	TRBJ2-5	TGTGCCAGCAGTGGGTACAGGGGGCTCGGGGAGACCCAGTACTTC	CASSGYRGLGETQYF
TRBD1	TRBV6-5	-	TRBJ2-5	TGTGCCAGCAGCGTCGGACAGGGCGGGCGAGAGACCCAGTACTTC	CASSVGQGGRETQYF
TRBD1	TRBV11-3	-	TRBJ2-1	TGTGCCAGCAGCTTACAGACAGGGGCCAATGAGCAGTTCTTC	CASSLQTGANEQFF
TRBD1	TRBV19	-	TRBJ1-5	TGTGCCAGTAGCCTGGGGACAGGGACTAATCAGCCCCAGCATTTT	CASSLGTGTNQPQHF
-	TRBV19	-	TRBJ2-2	TGTGCCAGTATGGTACGACAGTCCGTTTCTTACACCGGGGAGCTGTTTTTT	CASMVRQSVSYTGELFF